This T cell receptor beta chain was identified in a study of T cells in Graves' hyperthyroidism and ophthalmopathy. Between the trimmed V and J ends, which lost 4 bases and 4 bases, there was a span of 10 bases. This CDR3 is 13 amino acids long. CDR1 is KGHDR and CDR2 is SFDVKD in the germline V gene. Ophthalmopathy patients showed a Clinical Activity Score of at least 3, NOSPECS grade of at least 4 and duration under 3 months. Thyroid ultrasound and orbital computed tomography, with clinical symptoms and serum thyroxine and TRAb, informed diagnoses. At least ten counts were recorded for this clonotype. TCR beta CDR3 sequences were amplified from RNA transcripts. The TCR CDR3 first-round RT-PCR relied on the HTBI primer set. One entry per CDR3 protein results from TCRdb running MiXCR on the multiplex PCR reads. The table records more than 500,000 distinct CDR3 sequences, about 16% of them present only once.

Sequencing was carried out using blood. The rearrangement links TRBV24-1 to TRBJ2-7; D not certain. This receptor was identified in a woman in her 30s with Graves' ophthalmopathy. The CDR3 DNA sequence: TGTGCCACCAGTGACCACGACGGTTACGAGCAGTACTTC. Its translation is CATSDHDGYEQYF.